Presented here are 8 T cell receptor beta chains from one specimen sequenced in a study of cytomegalovirus exposure and HLA in healthy donors. PCR was performed using 60 Vbeta and 13 Jbeta primers. Using immunoSEQ multiplex PCR, the repertoire was profiled, and TCRdb retains in-frame clones only, with some absent. Of about 140,000 clones listed, roughly 80% are singletons. Material: PBMCs. Receptor source: a female donor in good health and CMV-seronegative.

V and J are TRBV7-6 and TRBJ1-5; TRBD1 agrees at 7 bases. In germline, CDR1 is SGHVS, CDR2 FNYEAQ. Trimming at V came to 1 base and at J to 6 bases, leaving 3 bases not matched to a gene. This CDR3 has 14 amino acids. CDR3 amino acids: CASSLGQGGQPQHF. Written as DNA, the CDR3 is TGTGCCAGCAGCTTAGGACAGGGAGGTCAGCCCCAGCATTTT.

A note on this clone: Germline is not matched at one junction end, which may reflect a read error. Within the sample, other DNA sequences also encode this same CDR3. This chain uses TRBV5-1 with TRBJ1-2, with 7 bases that match TRBD1. The CDR3 is 15 residues long. The V gene's germline CDR1 is SGHRS and CDR2 YFSETQ. The CDR3 spells CASSADRVLGYGYTF. As DNA, the CDR3 is TGCGCCAGCAGCGCCGACAGGGTTTTGGGCTATGGTTACACCTTC.

The V call is TRBV5-4, the J call TRBJ2-7, with 10 bases fitting TRBD1. The CDR3 consists of 16 residues. The germline V gene has CDR1 SGHNT and CDR2 YYREEE (reference sequence). With 2 bases clipped from V and 6 bases from J, the junction kept 11 bases outside the gene matches. CDR3 amino acids: CASSLGRVTGGPEQYF. For the CDR3, the DNA is TGTGCCAGCAGCTTAGGACGGGTGACAGGGGGCCCCGAGCAGTACTTC.

The J gene is TRBJ1-6, the V gene TRBV27; D perhaps matches TRBD1 (5 bases). Trimming shortened V by 0 bases and J by 8 bases, and 20 bases separated the two germline ends. Germline loops: CDR1 MNHEY, CDR2 SMNVEV (reference sequence). This CDR3 comprises 18 residues. The DNA for the CDR3 is TGTGCCAGCAGTTTATCGCCCATATCAGCCGGGGGTGATTCACCCCTCCACTTT. It specifies CASSLSPISAGGDSPLHF.

V usage is TRBV4-2 and J usage is TRBJ1-2, with D perhaps matching TRBD1 (5 bases). V was trimmed by 1 base and J by 8 bases, leaving 23 bases between them. Germline CDR1 LGHNA, CDR2 YNFKEQ. The CDR3 is 17 amino acids. The CDR3 loop reads CASSQGPTGGGGGGYTF. DNA for the CDR3: TGTGCCAGCAGCCAAGGACCTACCGGCGGGGGGGGTGGGGGCTACACCTTC.

The V call is TRBV4-1, the J call TRBJ2-7; 9 bases align to TRBD2. There are 16 residues in the CDR3. V lost 4 bases, J lost 3 bases, and 10 bases stayed unmatched. Germline V lookup: CDR1 MGHRA, CDR2 YSYEKL. Here the CDR3 reads CASSLTGTSPGYEQYF. CDR3 nucleotides: TGCGCCAGCAGCCTTACGGGGACTAGCCCGGGCTACGAGCAGTACTTC.

The J gene is TRBJ2-1, the V gene TRBV10-1; TRBD2 matches 10 bases. There are 14 residues in the CDR3. CDR1 WNHNN and CDR2 SYGVQD come from the germline V gene (reference sequence). V trimming: 4 bases; J trimming: 8 bases; junction bases outside the gene matches: 5. For the CDR3, the DNA is TGCGCCAGCAGTGCTAGCGGGAGTTTCCATGAGCAGTTCTTC. This codes for CASSASGSFHEQFF.

The gene calls are TRBV28 and TRBJ1-1; D gene ambiguous. Germline V lookup: CDR1 MDHEN, CDR2 SYDVKM. The CDR3 totals 13 residues. Between the trimmed V and J ends, which lost 5 bases and 8 bases, there was a span of 15 bases. DNA for the CDR3: TGTGCCAGCAGTCCCCGAGGGAACTCCGAAGCTTTCTTT. This codes for CASSPRGNSEAFF.